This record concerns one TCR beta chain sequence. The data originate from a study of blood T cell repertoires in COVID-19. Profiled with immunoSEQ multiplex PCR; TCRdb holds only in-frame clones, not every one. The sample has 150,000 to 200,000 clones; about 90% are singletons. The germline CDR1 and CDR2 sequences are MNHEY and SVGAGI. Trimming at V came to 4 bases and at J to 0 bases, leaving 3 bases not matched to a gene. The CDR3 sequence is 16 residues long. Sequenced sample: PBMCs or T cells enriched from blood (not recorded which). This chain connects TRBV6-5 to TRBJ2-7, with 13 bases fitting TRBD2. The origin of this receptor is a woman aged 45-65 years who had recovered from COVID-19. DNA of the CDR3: TGTGCCAGCAGTTGGGGACTAGCGGGGATCTCCTACGAGCAGTACTTC. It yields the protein CASSWGLAGISYEQYF.